This T cell receptor beta chain was recorded in a study of OX40 agonist ivuxolimab in advanced cancers. V was shortened by 5 bases and J by 1 base, with 12 bases between the two germline ends. This CDR3 contains 15 residues. The germline V gene has CDR1 MNHEY and CDR2 SMNVEV (reference sequence). Profiled with immunoSEQ multiplex PCR; TCRdb holds only in-frame clones, not every one. The sample yields tens of thousands of clones, around 91% seen once. This clonotype was sampled from an adult with an advanced solid tumor such as melanoma, head and neck, liver or kidney cancer. The sequences come from CD4+ or CD8+ T cells sorted from blood, collected in a trial of the OX40 agonist ivuxolimab. V and J are TRBV27 and TRBJ2-1; unclear D gene. CDR3 sequence: CASSPWVDSYNEQFF. Written as DNA, the CDR3 is TGTGCCAGCAGTCCCTGGGTCGATTCCTACAATGAGCAGTTCTTC.